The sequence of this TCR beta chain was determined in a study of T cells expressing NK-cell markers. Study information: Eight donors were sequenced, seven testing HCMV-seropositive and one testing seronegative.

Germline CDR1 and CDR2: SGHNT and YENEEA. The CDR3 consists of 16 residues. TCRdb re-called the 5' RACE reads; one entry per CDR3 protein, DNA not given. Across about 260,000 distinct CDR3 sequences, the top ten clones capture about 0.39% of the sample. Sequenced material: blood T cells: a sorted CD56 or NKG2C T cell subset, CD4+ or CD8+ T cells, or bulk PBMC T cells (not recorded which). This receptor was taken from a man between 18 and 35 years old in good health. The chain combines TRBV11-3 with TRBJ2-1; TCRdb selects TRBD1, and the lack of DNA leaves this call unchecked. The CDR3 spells CASSLGRRDIETEQFF.